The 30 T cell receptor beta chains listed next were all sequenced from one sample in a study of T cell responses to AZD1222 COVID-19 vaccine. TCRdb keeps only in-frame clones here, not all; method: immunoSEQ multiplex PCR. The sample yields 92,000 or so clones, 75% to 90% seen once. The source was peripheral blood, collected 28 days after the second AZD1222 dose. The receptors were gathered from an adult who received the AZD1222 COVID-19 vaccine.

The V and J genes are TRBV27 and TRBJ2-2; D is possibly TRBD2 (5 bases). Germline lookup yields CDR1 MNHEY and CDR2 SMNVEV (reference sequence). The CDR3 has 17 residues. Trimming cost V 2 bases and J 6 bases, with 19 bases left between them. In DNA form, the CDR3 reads TGTGCCAGCAGTTTACAATTCCTGGAGGTCGTCGCCGGGGAGCTGTTTTTT. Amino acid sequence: CASSLQFLEVVAGELFF.

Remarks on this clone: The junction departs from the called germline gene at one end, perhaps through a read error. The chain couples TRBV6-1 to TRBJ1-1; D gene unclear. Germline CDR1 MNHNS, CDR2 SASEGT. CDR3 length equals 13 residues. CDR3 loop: CASIEVGWTEAFF. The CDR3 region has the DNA TGTGCCAGCATTGAAGTGGGCTGGACTGAAGCTTTCTTT.

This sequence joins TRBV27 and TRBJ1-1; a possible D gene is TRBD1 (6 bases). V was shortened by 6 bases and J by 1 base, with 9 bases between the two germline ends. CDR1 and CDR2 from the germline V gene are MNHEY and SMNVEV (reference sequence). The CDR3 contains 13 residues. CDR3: CASRGAENTEAFF. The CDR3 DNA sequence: TGTGCCAGCAGGGGGGCGGAGAACACTGAAGCTTTCTTT.

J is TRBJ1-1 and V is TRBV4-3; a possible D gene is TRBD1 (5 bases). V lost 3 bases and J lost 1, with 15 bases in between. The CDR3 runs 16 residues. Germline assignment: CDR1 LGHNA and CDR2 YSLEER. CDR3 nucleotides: TGCGCCAGCAGCCAGAACTCCAGGGTCAGGAACACTGAAGCTTTCTTT. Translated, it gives CASSQNSRVRNTEAFF.

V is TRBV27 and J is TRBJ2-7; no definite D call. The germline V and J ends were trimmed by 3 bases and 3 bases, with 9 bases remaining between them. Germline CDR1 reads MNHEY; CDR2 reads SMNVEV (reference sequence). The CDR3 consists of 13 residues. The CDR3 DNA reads TGTGCCAGCAGTTTGGCATCACTCTACGAGCAGTACTTC. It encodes CASSLASLYEQYF.

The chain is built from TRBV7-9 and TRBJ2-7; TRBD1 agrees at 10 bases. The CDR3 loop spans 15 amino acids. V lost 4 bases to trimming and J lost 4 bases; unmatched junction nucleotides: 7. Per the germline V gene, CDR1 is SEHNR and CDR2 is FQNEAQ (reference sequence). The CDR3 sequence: CASSSAGQGVYEQYF. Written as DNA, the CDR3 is TGTGCCAGCAGCTCTGCCGGACAGGGGGTTTACGAGCAGTACTTC.

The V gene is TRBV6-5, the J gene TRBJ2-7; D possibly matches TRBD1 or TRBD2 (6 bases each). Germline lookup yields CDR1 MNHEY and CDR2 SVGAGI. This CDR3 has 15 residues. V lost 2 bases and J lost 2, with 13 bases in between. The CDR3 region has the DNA TGTGCCAGCAGTTACGAGGGGGGACGTCCCTACGAGCAGTACTTC. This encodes CASSYEGGRPYEQYF.

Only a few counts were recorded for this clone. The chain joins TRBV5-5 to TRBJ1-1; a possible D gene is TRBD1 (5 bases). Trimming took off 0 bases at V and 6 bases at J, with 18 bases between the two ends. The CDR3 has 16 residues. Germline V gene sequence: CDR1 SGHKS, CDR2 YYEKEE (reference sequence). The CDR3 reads CASSLGPGAIGAEAFF. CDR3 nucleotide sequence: TGTGCCAGCAGCTTGGGGCCGGGAGCTATAGGGGCTGAAGCTTTCTTT. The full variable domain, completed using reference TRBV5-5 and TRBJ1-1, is DAGVTQSPTHLIKTRGQQVTLRCSPISGHKSVSWYQQVLGQGPQFIFQYYEKEERGRGNFPDRFSARQFPNYSSELNVNALLLGDSALYLCASSLGPGAIGAEAFFGQGTRLTVV.

The CDR3 is CASSQEGLGNTIYF. In DNA form, the CDR3 reads TGTGCCAGCAGCCAAGAGGGGCTGGGAAACACCATATATTTT. This rearrangement joins TRBV13 to TRBJ1-3; maybe TRBD1 (5 bases). This CDR3 is 14 amino acids long. V was clipped by 5 bases and J by 4 bases, with 12 bases between them. Looked up from germline, CDR1 is PRHDT and CDR2 is FYEKMQ (reference sequence).

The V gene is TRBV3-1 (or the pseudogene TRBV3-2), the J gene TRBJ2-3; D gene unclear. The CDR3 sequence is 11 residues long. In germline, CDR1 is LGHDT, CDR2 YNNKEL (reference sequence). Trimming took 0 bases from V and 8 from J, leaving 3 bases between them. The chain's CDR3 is CASSQDLTQYF. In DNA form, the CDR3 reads TGTGCCAGCAGCCAAGATCTTACGCAGTATTTT.

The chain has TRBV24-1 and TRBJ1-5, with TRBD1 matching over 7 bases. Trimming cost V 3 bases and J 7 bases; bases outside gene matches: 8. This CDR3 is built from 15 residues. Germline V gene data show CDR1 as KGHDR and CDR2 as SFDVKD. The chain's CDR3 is CATSDTTTGAQPQHF. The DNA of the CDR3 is TGTGCCACCAGTGATACAACAACAGGGGCGCAGCCCCAGCATTTT.

This CDR3 reads CASSSGSQRYNEQFF. The CDR3, as DNA: TGTGCCAGCAGCTCAGGATCTCAGCGGTACAATGAGCAGTTCTTC. V gene TRBV11-1 combines with J gene TRBJ2-1; D perhaps matches TRBD2 (5 bases). Germline V gene data show CDR1 as SGHAT and CDR2 as FQDESV (reference sequence). V lost 4 bases to trimming and J lost 4 bases, with 14 bases between them. CDR3 size: 15 residues.

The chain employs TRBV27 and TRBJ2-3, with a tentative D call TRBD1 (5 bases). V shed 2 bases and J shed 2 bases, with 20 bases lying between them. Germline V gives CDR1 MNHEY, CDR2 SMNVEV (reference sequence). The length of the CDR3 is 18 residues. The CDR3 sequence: CASSLLSLARVNTDTQYF. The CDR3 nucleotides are TGTGCCAGCAGTTTACTATCTTTAGCCAGGGTTAACACAGATACGCAGTATTTT.

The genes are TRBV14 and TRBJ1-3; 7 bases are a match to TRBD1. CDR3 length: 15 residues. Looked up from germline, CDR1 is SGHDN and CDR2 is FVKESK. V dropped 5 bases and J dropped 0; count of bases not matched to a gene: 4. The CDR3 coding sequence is TGTGCCAGCAGCGCGGGGACAGCCTCTGGAAACACCATATATTTT. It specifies CASSAGTASGNTIYF.

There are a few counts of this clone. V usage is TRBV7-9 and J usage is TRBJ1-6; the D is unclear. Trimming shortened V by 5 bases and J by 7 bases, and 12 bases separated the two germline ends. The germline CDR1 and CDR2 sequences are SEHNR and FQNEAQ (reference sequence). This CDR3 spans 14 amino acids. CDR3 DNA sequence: TGTGCCAGCAGCCCCTGGGGATCCAATTCACCCCTCCACTTT. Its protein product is CASSPWGSNSPLHF. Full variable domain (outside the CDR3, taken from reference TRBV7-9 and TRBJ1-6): DTGVSQNPRHKITKRGQNVTFRCDPISEHNRLYWYRQTLGQGPEFLTYFQNEAQLEKSRLLSDRFSAERPKGSFSTLEIQRTEQGDSAMYLCASSPWGSNSPLHFGNGTRLTVT.

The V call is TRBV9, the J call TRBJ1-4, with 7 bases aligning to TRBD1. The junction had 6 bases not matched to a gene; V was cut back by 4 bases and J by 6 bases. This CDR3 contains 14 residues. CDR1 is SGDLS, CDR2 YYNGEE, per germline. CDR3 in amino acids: CASSSRGGDEKLFF. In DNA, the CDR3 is TGTGCCAGCAGCTCCAGGGGGGGAGATGAAAAACTGTTTTTT.

Here the CDR3 DNA reads TGTGCCAGCAGCCTACCGGGACAGGGAGATGAAAAACTGTTTTTT. It is translated as CASSLPGQGDEKLFF. The gene calls are TRBV9 and TRBJ1-4; 9 bases align to TRBD1. V trimming: 4 bases; J trimming: 6 bases; junction bases outside the gene matches: 7. The CDR3 has 15 residues. Germline values: CDR1 SGDLS, CDR2 YYNGEE.

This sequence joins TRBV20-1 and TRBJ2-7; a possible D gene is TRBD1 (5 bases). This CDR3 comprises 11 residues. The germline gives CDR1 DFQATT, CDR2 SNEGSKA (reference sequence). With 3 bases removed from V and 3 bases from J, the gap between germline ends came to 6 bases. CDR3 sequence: CSASQGYEQYF. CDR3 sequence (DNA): TGCAGTGCTAGCCAGGGCTACGAGCAGTACTTC.

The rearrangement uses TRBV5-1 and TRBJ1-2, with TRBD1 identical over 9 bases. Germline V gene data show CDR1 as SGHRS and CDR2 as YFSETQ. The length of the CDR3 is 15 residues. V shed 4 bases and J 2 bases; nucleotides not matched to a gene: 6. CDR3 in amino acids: CASSQDRGTNYGYTF. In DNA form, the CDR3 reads TGCGCCAGCAGCCAAGACAGGGGGACGAACTATGGCTACACCTTC.

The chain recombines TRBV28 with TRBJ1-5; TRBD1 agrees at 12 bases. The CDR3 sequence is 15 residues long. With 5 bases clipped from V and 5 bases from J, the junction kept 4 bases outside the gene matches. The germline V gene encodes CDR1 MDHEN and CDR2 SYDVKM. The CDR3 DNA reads TGTGCCAGCAGTCCCCGGGACAGGGGGCATCAGCCCCAGCATTTT. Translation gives CASSPRDRGHQPQHF.

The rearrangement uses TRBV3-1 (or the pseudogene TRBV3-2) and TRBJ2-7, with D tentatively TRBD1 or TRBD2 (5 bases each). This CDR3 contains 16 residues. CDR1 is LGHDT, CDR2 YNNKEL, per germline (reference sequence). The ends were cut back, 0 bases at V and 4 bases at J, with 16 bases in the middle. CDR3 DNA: TGTGCCAGCAGCCAAGATCGCCGGGACCGACAATACGAGCAGTACTTC. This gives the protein CASSQDRRDRQYEQYF.

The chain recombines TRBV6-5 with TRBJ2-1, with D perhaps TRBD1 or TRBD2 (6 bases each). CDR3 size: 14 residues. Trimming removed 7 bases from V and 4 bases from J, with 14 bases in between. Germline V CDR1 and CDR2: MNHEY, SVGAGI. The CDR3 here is CASNLGGRYNEQFF. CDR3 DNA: TGTGCCAGCAATTTGGGGGGCCGATACAATGAGCAGTTCTTC.

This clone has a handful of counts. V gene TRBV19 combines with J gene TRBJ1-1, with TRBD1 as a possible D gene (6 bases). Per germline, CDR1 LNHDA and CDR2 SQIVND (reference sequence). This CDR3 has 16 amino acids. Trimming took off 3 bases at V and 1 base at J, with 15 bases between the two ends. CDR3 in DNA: TGTGCCAGTAGTATTCAGGGAAGCAGGGGGAACACTGAAGCTTTCTTT. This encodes CASSIQGSRGNTEAFF.

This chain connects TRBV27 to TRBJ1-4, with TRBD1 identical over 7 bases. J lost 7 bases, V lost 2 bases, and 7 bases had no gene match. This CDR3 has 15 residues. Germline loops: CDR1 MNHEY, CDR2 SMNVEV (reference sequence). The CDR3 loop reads CASSLLRQGVEKLFF. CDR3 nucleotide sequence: TGTGCCAGCAGTTTACTCAGACAGGGAGTTGAAAAACTGTTTTTT.

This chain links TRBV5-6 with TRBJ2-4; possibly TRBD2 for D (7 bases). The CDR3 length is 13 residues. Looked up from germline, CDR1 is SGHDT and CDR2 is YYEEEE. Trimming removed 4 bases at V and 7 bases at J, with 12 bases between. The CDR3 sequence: CASSRKGGNIQYF. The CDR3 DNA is TGTGCCAGCAGCCGCAAGGGGGGGAACATTCAGTACTTC.

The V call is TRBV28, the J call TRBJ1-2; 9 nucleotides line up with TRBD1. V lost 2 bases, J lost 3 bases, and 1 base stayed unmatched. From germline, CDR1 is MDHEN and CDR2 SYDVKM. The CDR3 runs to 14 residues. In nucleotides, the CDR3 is TGTGCCAGCAGTTTAAGGGACAGGGACTATGGCTACACCTTC. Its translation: CASSLRDRDYGYTF.

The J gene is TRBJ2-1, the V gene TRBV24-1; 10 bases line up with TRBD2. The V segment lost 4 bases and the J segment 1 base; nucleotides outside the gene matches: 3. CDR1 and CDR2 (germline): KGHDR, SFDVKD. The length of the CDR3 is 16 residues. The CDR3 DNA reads TGTGCCACCAGTGAAGTAGCGGGGGGATCCTACAATGAGCAGTTCTTC. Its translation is CATSEVAGGSYNEQFF.

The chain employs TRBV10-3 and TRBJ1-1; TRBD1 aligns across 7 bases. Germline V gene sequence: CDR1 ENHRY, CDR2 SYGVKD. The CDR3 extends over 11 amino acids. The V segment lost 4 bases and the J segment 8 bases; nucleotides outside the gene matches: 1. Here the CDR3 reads CAISADREAFF. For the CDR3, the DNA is TGTGCCATCAGTGCGGACAGGGAAGCTTTCTTT.

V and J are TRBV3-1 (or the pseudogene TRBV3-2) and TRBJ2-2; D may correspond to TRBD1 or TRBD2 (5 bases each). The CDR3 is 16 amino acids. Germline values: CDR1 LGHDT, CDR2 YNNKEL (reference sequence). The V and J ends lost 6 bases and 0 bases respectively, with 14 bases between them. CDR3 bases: TGTGCCAGCAGTCCCCGGGACCGGCCGAACACCGGGGAGCTGTTTTTT. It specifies CASSPRDRPNTGELFF.

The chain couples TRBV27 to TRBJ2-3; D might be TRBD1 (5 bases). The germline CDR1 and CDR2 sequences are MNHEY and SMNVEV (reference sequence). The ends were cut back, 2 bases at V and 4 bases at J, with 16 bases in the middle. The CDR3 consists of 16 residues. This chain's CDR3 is CASSLMTNGAADTQYF. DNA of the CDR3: TGTGCCAGCAGTTTAATGACAAATGGGGCCGCAGATACGCAGTATTTT.